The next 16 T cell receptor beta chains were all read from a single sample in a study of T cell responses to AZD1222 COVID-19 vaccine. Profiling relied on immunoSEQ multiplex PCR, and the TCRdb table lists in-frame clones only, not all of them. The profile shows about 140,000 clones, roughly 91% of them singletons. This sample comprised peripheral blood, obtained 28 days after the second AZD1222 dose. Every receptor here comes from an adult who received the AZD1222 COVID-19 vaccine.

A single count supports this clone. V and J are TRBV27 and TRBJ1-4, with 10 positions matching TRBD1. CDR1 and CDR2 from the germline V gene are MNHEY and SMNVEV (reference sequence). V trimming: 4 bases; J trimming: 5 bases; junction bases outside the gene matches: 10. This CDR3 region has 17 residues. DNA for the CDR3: TGTGCCAGCAGTTCCTCCGGGACAGGGGTCCGGAATGAAAAACTGTTTTTT. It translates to CASSSSGTGVRNEKLFF.

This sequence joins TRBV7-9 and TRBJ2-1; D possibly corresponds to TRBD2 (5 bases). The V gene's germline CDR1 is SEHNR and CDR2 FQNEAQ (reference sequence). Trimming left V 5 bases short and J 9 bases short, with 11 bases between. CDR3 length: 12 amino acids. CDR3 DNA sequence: TGTGCCAGCAGCGCCGCTAGCAGTGAGCAGTTCTTC. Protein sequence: CASSAASSEQFF.

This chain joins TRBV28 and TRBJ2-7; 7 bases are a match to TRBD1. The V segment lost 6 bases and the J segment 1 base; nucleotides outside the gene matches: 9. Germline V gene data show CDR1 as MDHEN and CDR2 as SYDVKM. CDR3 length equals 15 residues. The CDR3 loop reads CASSPGTANSYEQYF. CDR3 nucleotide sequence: TGTGCCAGCAGCCCAGGGACAGCGAATTCCTACGAGCAGTACTTC.

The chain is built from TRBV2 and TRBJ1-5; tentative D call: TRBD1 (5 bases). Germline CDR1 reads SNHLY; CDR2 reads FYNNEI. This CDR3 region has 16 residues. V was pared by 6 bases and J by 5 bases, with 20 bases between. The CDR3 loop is CASSDPRQIPDQPQHF. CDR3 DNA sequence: TGTGCCAGCAGCGACCCTCGACAGATTCCGGATCAGCCCCAGCATTTT.

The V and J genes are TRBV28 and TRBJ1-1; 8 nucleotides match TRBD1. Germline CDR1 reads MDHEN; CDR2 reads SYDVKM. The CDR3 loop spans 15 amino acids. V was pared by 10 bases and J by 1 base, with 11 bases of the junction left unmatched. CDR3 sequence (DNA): TGTGCCACCCACGGACAGGGAGGGTCGAACACTGAAGCTTTCTTT. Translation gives CATHGQGGSNTEAFF. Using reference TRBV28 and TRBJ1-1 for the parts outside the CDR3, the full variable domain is DVKVTQSSRYLVKRTGEKVFLECVQDMDHENMFWYRQDPGLGLRLIYFSYDVKMKEKGDIPEGYSVSREKKERFSLILESASTNQTSMYLCATHGQGGSNTEAFFGQGTRLTVV.

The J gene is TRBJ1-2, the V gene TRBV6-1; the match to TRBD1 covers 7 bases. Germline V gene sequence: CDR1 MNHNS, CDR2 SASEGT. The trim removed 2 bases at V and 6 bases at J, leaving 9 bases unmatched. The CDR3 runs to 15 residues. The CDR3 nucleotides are TGTGCCAGCAGTGAAACCCCAGGGGGGAGGGATGGCTACACCTTC. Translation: CASSETPGGRDGYTF.

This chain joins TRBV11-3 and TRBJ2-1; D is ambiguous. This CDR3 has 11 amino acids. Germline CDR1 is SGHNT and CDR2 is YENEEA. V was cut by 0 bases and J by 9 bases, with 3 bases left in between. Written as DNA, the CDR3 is TGTGCCAGCAGCTTAGAGGGTGAGCAGTTCTTC. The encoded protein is CASSLEGEQFF.

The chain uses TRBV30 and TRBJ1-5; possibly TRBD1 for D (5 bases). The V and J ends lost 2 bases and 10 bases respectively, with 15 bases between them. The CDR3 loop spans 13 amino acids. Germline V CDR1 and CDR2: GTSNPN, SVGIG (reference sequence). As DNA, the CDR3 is TGTGCCTGGAGTCAGGGAGGGGAAACCCCCCAGCATTTT. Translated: CAWSQGGETPQHF.

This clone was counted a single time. The CDR3 protein is CASSWGQSNQPQHF. CDR3 DNA: TGTGCCAGCAGTTGGGGACAGAGCAATCAGCCCCAGCATTTT. The chain links TRBV2 to TRBJ1-5; 7 bases agree with TRBD1. The V and J ends lost 5 bases and 1 base, in that order; junction bases with no gene match: 2. This CDR3 region has 14 residues. The germline V gene has CDR1 SNHLY and CDR2 FYNNEI.

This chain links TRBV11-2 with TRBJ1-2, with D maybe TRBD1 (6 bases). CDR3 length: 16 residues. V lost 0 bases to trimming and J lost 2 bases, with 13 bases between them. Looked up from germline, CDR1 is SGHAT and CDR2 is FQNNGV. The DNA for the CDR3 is TGTGCCAGCAGCTTAGATCCGCCGGGACACAACTATGGCTACACCTTC. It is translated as CASSLDPPGHNYGYTF.

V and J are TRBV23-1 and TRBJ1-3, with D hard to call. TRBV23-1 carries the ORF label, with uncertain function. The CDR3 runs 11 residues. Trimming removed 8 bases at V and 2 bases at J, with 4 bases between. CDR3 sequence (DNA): TGCGCCAGCTCCCCTGGAAACACCATATATTTT. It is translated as CASSPGNTIYF.

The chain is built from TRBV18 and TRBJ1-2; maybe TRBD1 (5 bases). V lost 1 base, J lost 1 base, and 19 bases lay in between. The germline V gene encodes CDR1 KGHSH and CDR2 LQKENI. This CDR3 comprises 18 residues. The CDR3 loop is CASSPRDGGLIRNYGYTF. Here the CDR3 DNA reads TGTGCCAGCTCACCACGGGACGGAGGACTTATCCGTAACTATGGCTACACCTTC.

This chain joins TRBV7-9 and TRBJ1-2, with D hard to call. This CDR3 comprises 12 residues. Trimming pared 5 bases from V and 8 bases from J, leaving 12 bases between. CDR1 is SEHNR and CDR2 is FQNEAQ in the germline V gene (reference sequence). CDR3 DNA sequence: TGTGCCAGCAGCCCCGAAGGAGGCGGCTACACCTTC. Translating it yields CASSPEGGGYTF. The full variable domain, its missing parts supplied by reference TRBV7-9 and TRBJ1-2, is DTGVSQNPRHKITKRGQNVTFRCDPISEHNRLYWYRQTLGQGPEFLTYFQNEAQLEKSRLLSDRFSAERPKGSFSTLEIQRTEQGDSAMYLCASSPEGGGYTFGSGTRLTVV.

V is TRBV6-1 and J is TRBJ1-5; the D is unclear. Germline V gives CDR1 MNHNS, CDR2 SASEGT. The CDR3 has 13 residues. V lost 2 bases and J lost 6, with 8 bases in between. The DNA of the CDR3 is TGTGCCAGCAGTGAATTAAGGTTTCAGCCCCAGCATTTT. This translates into CASSELRFQPQHF.

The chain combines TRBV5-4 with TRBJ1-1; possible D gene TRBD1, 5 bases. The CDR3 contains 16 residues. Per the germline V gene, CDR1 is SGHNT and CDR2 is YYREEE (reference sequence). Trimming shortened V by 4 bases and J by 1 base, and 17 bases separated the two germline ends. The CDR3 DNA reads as TGTGCCAGCAGCGGGAAGACCAGGGCGCCGAACACTGAAGCTTTCTTT. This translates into CASSGKTRAPNTEAFF. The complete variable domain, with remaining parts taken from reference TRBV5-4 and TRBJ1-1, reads ETGVTQSPTHLIKTRGQQVTLRCSSQSGHNTVSWYQQALGQGPQFIFQYYREEENGRGNFPPRFSGLQFPNYSSELNVNALELDDSALYLCASSGKTRAPNTEAFFGQGTRLTVV.

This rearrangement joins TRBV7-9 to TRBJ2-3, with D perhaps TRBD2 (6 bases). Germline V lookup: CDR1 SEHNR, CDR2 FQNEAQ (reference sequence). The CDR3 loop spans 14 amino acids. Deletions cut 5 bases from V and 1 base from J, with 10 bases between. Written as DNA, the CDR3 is TGTGCCAGCAGCGGGGACTCGGGCACAGATACGCAGTATTTT. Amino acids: CASSGDSGTDTQYF.